These 18 T cell receptor beta chains were sequenced from one sample in a study of regulatory T cells in long-lasting Graves disease. CDR3 regions were amplified by Arm-PCR using iRepertoire HTBI primers to build TCR beta libraries. TCRdb re-derived calls from the multiplex PCR reads in MiXCR, one entry per CDR3 protein. The table records 300,000 to 350,000 distinct CDR3 sequences, around a fifth of them present only once. Time point here: persistent/refractory GD, antithyroid drugs over 5 years with positive TRAb. Scientists built the TCR library using RNA that was extracted from PBMCs. The sample here was peripheral blood mononuclear cells (PBMCs), taken when the disease was refractory, from a patient treated with antithyroid drugs. These receptors were taken from a female donor with Graves disease.

This clonotype turned up a few times. A much bigger clone sits one base away, suggesting this may be a read error. This chain links TRBV7-6 with TRBJ2-5; D is unresolved. This CDR3 is 13 amino acids long. The V end lost 1 base, the J end lost 2 bases, and 5 bases lay between the germline ends. Germline V gene lookup returns CDR1 SGHVS and CDR2 FNYEAQ. The CDR3 nucleotides are TGTGCCAGCAGCTTAGTACAGCAAGAGACCCAGTACTTC. Its protein is CASSLVQQETQYF.

This clonotype appeared a few times. The CDR3 nucleotides read TGTGCCAGCAGCTTGACCCCAGGCACAACTAATGAAAAACTGTTTTTT. Amino acids: CASSLTPGTTNEKLFF. The chain links TRBV5-5 to TRBJ1-4; D remains unclear. The CDR3 runs to 16 residues. Germline V gives CDR1 SGHKS, CDR2 YYEKEE (reference sequence). Trimming left V 1 base short and J 0 bases short, with 10 bases between.

The chain is built from TRBV10-3 and TRBJ1-5; D not resolved. Germline CDR1 and CDR2: ENHRY and SYGVKD. The CDR3 runs to 14 residues. Trimming pared 3 bases from V and 4 bases from J, leaving 10 bases between. The DNA of the CDR3 is TGTGCCATCAGTGACACCTCTTCGAATCAGCCCCAGCATTTT. Translating gives CAISDTSSNQPQHF.

A word on this clonotype: Given a much more abundant clone one base away, this may be a read error. The gene calls are TRBV6-1 and TRBJ1-2; the match to TRBD1 covers 10 bases. The germline CDR1 and CDR2 sequences are MNHNS and SASEGT. CDR3 length: 15 residues. The CDR3 DNA sequence: TGTGCCAGCAGTGCGGCCCGGGACAGGGGTTATGGCAACACCTTC. Translating gives CASSAARDRGYGNTF.

About this clonotype: A single base separates this from a much larger clone, so it may be a read error. This CDR3 is CASSLIGNERYF. CDR3 bases: TGTGCCAGCAGTTTAATCGGGAACGAGCGGTACTTC. The rearrangement joins TRBV12-3 or TRBV12-4 to TRBJ2-7; a weak D match, TRBD2 (5 bases). There are 12 residues in the CDR3.

This clonotype occurred a few times. J is TRBJ1-2 and V is TRBV4-3, with D hard to call. The CDR3 length is 13 residues. V gave up 4 bases and J gave up 5 bases, with 11 bases separating them. CDR1 is LGHNA and CDR2 is YSLEER in the germline V gene. The CDR3 reads CASSREGGYGYTF. CDR3 sequence (DNA): TGCGCCAGCAGCCGGGAGGGTGGGTATGGCTACACCTTC.

This chain joins TRBV27 and TRBJ1-5; D is uncertain. This CDR3 is built from 15 residues. Germline CDR1 MNHEY, CDR2 SMNVEV (reference sequence). Trimming pared 1 base from V and 3 bases from J, leaving 10 bases between. CDR3 sequence reads: CASSLWATANQPQHF. CDR3 bases: TGTGCCAGCAGTTTATGGGCAACCGCCAATCAGCCCCAGCATTTT.

The J gene is TRBJ1-1, the V gene TRBV5-8; D gene uncertain. Germline V lookup: CDR1 SGHTS, CDR2 YDEGEE. The CDR3 loop spans 12 amino acids. V was trimmed by 4 bases and J by 8 bases, leaving 12 bases between them. CDR3 coding DNA: TGTGCCAGCAGCACAGATCTCGGGGAAGCTTTCTTT. Translating gives CASSTDLGEAFF.

This rearrangement joins TRBV6-1 to TRBJ2-2, with a possible D match to TRBD1 (5 bases). This CDR3 is built from 16 residues. V dropped 2 bases and J dropped 3 bases, with 13 bases sitting between them. CDR1 MNHNS and CDR2 SASEGT come from the germline V gene. The CDR3 region is CASSERQGRDTGELFF. The CDR3 DNA reads TGTGCCAGCAGTGAAAGGCAGGGAAGGGACACCGGGGAGCTGTTTTTT.

About this clonotype itself: One end of the junction fails to match germline, which may point to a read error. The chain uses TRBV12-3 or TRBV12-4 and TRBJ1-5; D possibly corresponds to TRBD1 (5 bases). CDR3 length equals 15 residues. The DNA for the CDR3 is TGTGCCAACAGTTTAAGGCAGGGAAGCAATCAGCCCCAGCATTTT. This gives the protein CANSLRQGSNQPQHF.

This clonotype was picked up many times. The chain is built from TRBV12-3 or TRBV12-4 and TRBJ1-2; D might be TRBD1 (5 bases). V was trimmed by 4 bases and J by 7 bases, leaving 13 bases between them. The CDR3 totals 13 residues. In DNA form, the CDR3 reads TGTGCCAGCAGTTCCGACAGAAGGCTTGGCTACACCTTC. As protein: CASSSDRRLGYTF.

The chain couples TRBV9 to TRBJ2-1, with 8 positions matching TRBD2. The length of the CDR3 is 15 residues. CDR1 and CDR2 from the germline V gene are SGDLS and YYNGEE. V trimming: 0 bases; J trimming: 7 bases; junction bases outside the gene matches: 6. The CDR3 DNA sequence: TGTGCCAGCAGCGTAGCGGGAGGGCCATGGAATGAGCAGTTCTTC. Residues: CASSVAGGPWNEQFF.

V and J are TRBV7-2 and TRBJ2-7; D is uncertain. CDR1 is SGHTA, CDR2 FQGNSA, per germline. The CDR3 covers 13 residues. The V and J ends lost 5 bases and 6 bases respectively, with 14 bases between them. The CDR3 DNA is TGTGCCAGCAGCGCCCGGTGGGGTGGCGAGCAGTACTTC. This translates into CASSARWGGEQYF.

This clonotype showed up many times. This chain uses TRBV6-1 with TRBJ2-2, with a tentative D call TRBD1 (6 bases). This CDR3 has 17 residues. Trimming pared 5 bases from V and 3 bases from J, leaving 19 bases between. CDR1 is MNHNS and CDR2 is SASEGT in the germline V gene. CDR3 in amino acids: CASSPWAGDAYTGELFF. The CDR3 DNA is TGTGCCAGCAGTCCCTGGGCAGGGGACGCTTACACCGGGGAGCTGTTTTTT.

The chain recombines TRBV6-2 or TRBV6-3 with TRBJ1-6; tentative D call: TRBD1 (5 bases). V gave up 0 bases and J gave up 9 bases, with 15 bases separating them. Germline assignment: CDR1 MNHEY and CDR2 SVGEGT. This CDR3 region has 16 residues. The CDR3 DNA reads TGTGCCAGCAGTTACTCGATGCCAGGGTTCGGTTCACCCCTCCACTTT. Residues: CASSYSMPGFGSPLHF.

The chain uses TRBV7-9 and TRBJ1-1; D remains unclear. Germline values: CDR1 SEHNR, CDR2 FQNEAQ (reference sequence). This CDR3 contains 13 residues. V was clipped by 1 base and J by 3 bases, with 6 bases between them. DNA of the CDR3: TGTGCCAGCAGCTTAGGCACCTACACTGAAGCTTTCTTT. Translating it yields CASSLGTYTEAFF.

In its sample, this clonotype was seen a few times. The gene calls are TRBV6-2 or TRBV6-3 and TRBJ1-2; D unclear. Deletions cut 4 bases from V and 7 bases from J, with 10 bases between. CDR1 MNHEY and CDR2 SVGEGT come from the germline V gene. This CDR3 is 12 amino acids long. CDR3 nucleotide sequence: TGTGCCAGCAGTTCCAGCGGGCCTGGCTACACCTTC. Protein product: CASSSSGPGYTF.

V is TRBV7-9 and J is TRBJ1-4; D remains unclear. The CDR3 runs 14 residues. Trimming took 4 bases from V and 8 from J, leaving 14 bases between them. The germline V gene encodes CDR1 SEHNR and CDR2 FQNEAQ (reference sequence). The CDR3 DNA reads as TGTGCCAGCAGCTGGGCGGGGATTAACGAAAAACTGTTTTTT. Its translation: CASSWAGINEKLFF.